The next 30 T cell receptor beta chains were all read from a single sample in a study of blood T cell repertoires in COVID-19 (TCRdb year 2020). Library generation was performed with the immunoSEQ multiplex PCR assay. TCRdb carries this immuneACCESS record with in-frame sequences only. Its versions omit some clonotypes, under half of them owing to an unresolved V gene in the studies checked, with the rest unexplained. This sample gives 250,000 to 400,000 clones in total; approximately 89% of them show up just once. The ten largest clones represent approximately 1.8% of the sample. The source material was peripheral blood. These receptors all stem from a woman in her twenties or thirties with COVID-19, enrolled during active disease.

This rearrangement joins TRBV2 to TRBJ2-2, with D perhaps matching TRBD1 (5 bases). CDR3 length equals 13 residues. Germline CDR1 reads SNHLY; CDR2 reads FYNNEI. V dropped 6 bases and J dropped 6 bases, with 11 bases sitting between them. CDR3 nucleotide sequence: TGTGCCAGCAGACAGGTGCAGGCCGGGGAGCTGTTTTTT. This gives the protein CASRQVQAGELFF.

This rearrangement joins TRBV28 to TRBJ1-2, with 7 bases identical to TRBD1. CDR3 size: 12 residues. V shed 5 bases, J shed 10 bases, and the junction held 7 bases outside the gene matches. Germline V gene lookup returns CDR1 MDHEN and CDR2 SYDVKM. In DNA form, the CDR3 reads TGTGCCAGCAGTGCACCGGGACAGAACTACACCTTC. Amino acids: CASSAPGQNYTF.

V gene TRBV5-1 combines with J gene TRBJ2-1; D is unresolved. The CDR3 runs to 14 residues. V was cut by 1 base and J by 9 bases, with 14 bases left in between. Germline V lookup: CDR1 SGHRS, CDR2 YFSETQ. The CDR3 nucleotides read TGCGCCAGCAGCTTGTCTTCCGGGTATGGTGAGCAGTTCTTC. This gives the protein CASSLSSGYGEQFF.

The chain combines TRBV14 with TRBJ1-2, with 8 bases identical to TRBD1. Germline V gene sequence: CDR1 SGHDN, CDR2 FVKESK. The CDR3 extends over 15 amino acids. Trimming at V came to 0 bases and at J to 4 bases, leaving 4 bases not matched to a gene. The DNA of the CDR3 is TGTGCCAGCAGCCAAGAAGACAGGGGAATCTATGGCTACACCTTC. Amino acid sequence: CASSQEDRGIYGYTF.

The CDR3 nucleotides read TGTGCCAGCTCACCACGTCTAGCGGGGGTTAGCACAGATACGCAGTATTTT. It is translated as CASSPRLAGVSTDTQYF. The genes are TRBV18 and TRBJ2-3, with 10 bases fitting TRBD2. Germline CDR1 KGHSH, CDR2 LQKENI. This CDR3 region has 17 residues. V lost 1 base to trimming and J lost 0 bases; unmatched junction nucleotides: 4.

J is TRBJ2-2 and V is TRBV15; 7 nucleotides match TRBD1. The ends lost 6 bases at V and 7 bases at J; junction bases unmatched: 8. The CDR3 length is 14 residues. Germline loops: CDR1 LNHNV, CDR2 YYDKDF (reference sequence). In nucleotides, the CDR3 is TGTGCCACCAGGACTACAGGGGTGGACGGGGAGCTGTTTTTT. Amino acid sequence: CATRTTGVDGELFF.

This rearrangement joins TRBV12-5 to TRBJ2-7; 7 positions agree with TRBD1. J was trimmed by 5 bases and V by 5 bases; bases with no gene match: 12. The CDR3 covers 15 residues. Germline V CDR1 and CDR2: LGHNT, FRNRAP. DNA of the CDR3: TGTGCTAGTGGTACCCCGACAGGGTCTATGAACGAGCAGTACTTC. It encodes CASGTPTGSMNEQYF. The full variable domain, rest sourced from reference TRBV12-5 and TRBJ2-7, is DARVTQTPRHKVTEMGQEVTMRCQPILGHNTVFWYRQTMMQGLELLAYFRNRAPLDDSGMPKDRFSAEMPDATLATLKIQPSEPRDSAVYFCASGTPTGSMNEQYFGPGTRLTVT.

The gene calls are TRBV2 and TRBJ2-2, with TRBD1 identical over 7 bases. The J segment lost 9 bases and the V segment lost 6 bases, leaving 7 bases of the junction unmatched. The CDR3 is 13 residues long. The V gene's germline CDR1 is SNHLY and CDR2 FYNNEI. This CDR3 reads CASRTGPTRELFF. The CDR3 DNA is TGTGCCAGCAGGACAGGGCCCACGCGGGAGCTGTTTTTT.

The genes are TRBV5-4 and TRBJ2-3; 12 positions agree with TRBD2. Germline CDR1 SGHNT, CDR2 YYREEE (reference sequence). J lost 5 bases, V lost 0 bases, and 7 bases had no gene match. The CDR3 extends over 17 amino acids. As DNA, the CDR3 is TGTGCCAGCAGCTTGGCTAGCGGGGGGGTACCACAAGATACGCAGTATTTT. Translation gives CASSLASGGVPQDTQYF.

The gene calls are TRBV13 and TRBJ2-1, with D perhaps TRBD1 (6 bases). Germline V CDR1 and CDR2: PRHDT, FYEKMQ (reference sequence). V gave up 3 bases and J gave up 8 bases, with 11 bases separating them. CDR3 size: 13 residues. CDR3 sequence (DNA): TGTGCCAGCAGCTTGCGACAGGACCATGAGCAGTTCTTC. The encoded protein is CASSLRQDHEQFF.

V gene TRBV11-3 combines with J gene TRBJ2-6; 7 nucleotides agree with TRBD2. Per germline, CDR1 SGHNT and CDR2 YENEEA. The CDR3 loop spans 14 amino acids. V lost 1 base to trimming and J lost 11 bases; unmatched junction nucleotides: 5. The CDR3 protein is CASSLVQTSHVLTF. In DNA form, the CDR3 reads TGTGCCAGCAGCTTAGTTCAGACTAGCCACGTCCTGACTTTC.

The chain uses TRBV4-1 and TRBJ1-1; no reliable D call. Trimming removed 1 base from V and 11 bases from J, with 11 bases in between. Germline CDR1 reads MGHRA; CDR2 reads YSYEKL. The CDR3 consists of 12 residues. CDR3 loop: CASSQGSVEAFF. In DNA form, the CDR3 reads TGCGCCAGCAGCCAAGGTTCGGTTGAGGCTTTCTTT.

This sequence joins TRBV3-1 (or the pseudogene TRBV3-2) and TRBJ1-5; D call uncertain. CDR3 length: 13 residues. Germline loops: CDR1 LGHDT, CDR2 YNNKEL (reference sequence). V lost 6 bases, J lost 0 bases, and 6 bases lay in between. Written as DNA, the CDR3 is TGTGCCAGCAGTCGGGTTAGCAATCAGCCCCAGCATTTT. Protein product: CASSRVSNQPQHF.

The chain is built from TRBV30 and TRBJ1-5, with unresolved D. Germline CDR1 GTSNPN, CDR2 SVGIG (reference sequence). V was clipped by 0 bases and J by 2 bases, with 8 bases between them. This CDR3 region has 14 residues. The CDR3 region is CAWSVRQGNQPQHF. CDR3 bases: TGTGCCTGGAGTGTACGTCAGGGCAATCAGCCCCAGCATTTT.

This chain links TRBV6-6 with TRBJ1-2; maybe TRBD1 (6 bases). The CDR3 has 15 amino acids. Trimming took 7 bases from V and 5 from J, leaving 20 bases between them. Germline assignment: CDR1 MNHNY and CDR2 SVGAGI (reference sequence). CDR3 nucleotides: TGTGCCAGCACCCCAAAGCAAGGGACAAATTATGGCTACACCTTC. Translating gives CASTPKQGTNYGYTF.

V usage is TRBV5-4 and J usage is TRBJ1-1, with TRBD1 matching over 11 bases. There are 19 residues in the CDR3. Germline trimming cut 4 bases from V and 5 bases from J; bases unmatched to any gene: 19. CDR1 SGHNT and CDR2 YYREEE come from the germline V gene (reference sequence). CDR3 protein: CASSPGPGTGGVGTTEAFF. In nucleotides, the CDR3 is TGTGCCAGCAGCCCCGGTCCCGGGACAGGGGGGGTAGGAACGACTGAAGCTTTCTTT.

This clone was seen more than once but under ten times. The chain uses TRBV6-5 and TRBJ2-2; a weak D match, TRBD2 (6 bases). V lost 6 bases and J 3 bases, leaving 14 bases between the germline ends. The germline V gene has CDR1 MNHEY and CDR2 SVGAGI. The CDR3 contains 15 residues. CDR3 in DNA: TGTGCCAGCAGCCGTGCGGGACTGGACACCGGGGAGCTGTTTTTT. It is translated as CASSRAGLDTGELFF.

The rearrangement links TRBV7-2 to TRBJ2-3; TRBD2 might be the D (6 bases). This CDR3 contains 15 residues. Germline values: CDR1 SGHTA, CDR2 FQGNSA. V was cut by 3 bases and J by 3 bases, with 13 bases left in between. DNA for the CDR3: TGTGCCAGCAGCTTCAAGGGCGGGGCAACAGATACGCAGTATTTT. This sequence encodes CASSFKGGATDTQYF.

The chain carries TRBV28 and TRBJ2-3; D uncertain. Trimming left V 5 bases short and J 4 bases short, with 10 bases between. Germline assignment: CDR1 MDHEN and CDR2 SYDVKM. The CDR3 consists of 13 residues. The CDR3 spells CASSAGQADTQYF. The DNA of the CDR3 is TGTGCCAGCAGTGCCGGCCAGGCAGATACGCAGTATTTT.

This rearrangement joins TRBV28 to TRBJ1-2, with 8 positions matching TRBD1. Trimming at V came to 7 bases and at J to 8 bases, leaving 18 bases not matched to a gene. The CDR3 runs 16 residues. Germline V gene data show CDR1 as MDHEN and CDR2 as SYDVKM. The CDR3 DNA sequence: TGTGCCAGCACCGCTGGCAGGGGGCGGGGTTTCGGAGGCTACACCTTC. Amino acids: CASTAGRGRGFGGYTF.

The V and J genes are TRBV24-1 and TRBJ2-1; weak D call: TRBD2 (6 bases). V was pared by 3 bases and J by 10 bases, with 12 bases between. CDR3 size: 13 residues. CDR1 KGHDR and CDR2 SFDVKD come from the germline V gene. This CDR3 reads CATSDAGLREQFF. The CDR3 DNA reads TGTGCCACCAGTGATGCGGGGCTGCGGGAGCAGTTCTTC.

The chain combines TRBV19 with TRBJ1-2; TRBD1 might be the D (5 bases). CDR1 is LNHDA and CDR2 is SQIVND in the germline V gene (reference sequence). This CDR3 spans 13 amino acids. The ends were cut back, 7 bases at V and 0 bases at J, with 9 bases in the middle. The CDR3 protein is CASTRGANYGYTF. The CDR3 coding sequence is TGTGCCAGTACCCGGGGGGCTAACTATGGCTACACCTTC.

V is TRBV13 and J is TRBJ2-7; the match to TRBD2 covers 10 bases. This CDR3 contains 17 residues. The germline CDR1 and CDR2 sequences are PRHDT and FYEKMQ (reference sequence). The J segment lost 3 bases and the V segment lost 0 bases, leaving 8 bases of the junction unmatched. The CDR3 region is CASSLGWSGGAGYEQYF. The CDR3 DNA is TGTGCCAGCAGCTTAGGTTGGAGCGGGGGGGCAGGCTACGAGCAGTACTTC. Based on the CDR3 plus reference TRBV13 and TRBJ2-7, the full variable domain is AAGVIQSPRHLIKEKRETATLKCYPIPRHDTVYWYQQGPGQDPQFLISFYEKMQSDKGSIPDRFSAQQFSDYHSELNMSSLELGDSALYFCASSLGWSGGAGYEQYFGPGTRLTVT.

CDR3 in amino acids: CASSPGTDNQPQHF. In DNA form, the CDR3 reads TGTGCCAGTAGTCCAGGGACAGATAATCAGCCCCAGCATTTT. The V call is TRBV19, the J call TRBJ1-5, with 7 bases that match TRBD1. The CDR3 has 14 amino acids. The junction had 5 bases not matched to a gene; V was cut back by 5 bases and J by 4 bases. The V gene's germline CDR1 is LNHDA and CDR2 SQIVND (reference sequence).

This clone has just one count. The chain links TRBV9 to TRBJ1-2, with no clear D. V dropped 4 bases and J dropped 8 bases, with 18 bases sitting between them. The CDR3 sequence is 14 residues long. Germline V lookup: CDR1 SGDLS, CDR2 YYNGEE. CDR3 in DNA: TGTGCCAGCAGCTATACTCCGGGCTCGGGAGGCTACACCTTC. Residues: CASSYTPGSGGYTF. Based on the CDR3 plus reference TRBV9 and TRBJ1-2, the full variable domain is DSGVTQTPKHLITATGQRVTLRCSPRSGDLSVYWYQQSLDQGLQFLIQYYNGEERAKGNILERFSAQQFPDLHSELNLSSLELGDSALYFCASSYTPGSGGYTFGSGTRLTVV.

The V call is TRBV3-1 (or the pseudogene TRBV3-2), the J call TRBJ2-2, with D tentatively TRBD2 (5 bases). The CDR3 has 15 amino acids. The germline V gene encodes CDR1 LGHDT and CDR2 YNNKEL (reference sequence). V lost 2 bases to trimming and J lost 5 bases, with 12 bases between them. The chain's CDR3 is CASSQLNLATGELFF. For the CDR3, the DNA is TGTGCCAGCAGCCAACTGAACTTAGCGACCGGGGAGCTGTTTTTT.

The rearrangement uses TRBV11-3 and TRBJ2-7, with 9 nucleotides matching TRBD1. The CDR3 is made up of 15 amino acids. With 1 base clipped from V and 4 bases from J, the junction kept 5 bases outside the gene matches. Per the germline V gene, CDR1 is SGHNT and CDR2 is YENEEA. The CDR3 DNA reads TGTGCCAGCAGCTTAGCCCGGGACAGGGTTTACGAGCAGTACTTC. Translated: CASSLARDRVYEQYF.

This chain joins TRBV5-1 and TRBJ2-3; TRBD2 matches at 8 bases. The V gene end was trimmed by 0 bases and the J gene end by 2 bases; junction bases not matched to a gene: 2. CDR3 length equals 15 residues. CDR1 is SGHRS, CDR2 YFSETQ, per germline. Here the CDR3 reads CASSLAAGATDTQYF. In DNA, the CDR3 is TGCGCCAGCAGCTTGGCAGCGGGGGCCACAGATACGCAGTATTTT.

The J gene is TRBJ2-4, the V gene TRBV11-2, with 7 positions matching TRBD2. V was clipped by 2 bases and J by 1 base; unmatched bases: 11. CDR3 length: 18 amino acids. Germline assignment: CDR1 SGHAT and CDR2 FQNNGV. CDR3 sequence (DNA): TGTGCCAGCAGCTTAACTCTGACTAGCAGTCGTGCCAAAAACATTCAGTACTTC. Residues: CASSLTLTSSRAKNIQYF.

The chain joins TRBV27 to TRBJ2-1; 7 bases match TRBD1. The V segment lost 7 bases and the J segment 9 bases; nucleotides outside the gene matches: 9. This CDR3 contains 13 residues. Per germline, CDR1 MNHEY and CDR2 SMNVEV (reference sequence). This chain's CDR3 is CASTRRQGSEQFF. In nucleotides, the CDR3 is TGTGCCAGCACACGTCGACAGGGCAGTGAGCAGTTCTTC.